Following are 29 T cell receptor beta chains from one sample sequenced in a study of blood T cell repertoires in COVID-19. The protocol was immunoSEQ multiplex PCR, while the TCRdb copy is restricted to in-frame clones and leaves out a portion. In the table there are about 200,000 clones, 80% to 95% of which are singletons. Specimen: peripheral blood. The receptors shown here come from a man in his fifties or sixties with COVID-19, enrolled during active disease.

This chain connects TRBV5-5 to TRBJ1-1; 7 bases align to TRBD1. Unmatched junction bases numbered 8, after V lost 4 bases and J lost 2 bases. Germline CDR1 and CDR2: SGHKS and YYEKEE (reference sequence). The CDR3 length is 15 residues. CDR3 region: CASSTGTVYNTEAFF. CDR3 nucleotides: TGTGCCAGCAGCACAGGGACAGTTTATAACACTGAAGCTTTCTTT.

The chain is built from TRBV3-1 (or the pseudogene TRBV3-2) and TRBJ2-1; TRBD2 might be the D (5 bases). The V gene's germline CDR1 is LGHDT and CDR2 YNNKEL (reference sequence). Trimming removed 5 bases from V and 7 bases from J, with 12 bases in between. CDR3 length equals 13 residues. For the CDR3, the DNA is TGTGCCAGCAGCTCTGCGGGTTCGAATGAGCAGTTCTTC. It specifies CASSSAGSNEQFF.

The DNA for the CDR3 is TGTGCCAGCAGCGTAGCTCGGCAGGGCAGCGAGCAGTACTTC. It codes for CASSVARQGSEQYF. J is TRBJ2-7 and V is TRBV9, with D possibly being TRBD1 (5 bases). The V gene lost 0 bases and the J gene lost 6 bases, with 13 bases spanning the gap. The CDR3 covers 14 residues. From germline, CDR1 is SGDLS and CDR2 YYNGEE.

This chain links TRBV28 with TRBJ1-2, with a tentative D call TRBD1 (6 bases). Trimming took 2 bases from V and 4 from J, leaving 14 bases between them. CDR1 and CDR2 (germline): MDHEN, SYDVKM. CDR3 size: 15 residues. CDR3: CASSLGRGKGYGYTF. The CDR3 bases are TGTGCCAGCAGTTTAGGTAGGGGGAAGGGCTATGGCTACACCTTC.

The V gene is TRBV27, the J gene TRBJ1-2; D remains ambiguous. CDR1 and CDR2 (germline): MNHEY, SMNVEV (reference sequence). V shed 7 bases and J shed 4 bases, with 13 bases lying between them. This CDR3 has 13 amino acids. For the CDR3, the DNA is TGTGCCAGCAAGTCTCCGGGGATCTATGGCTACACCTTC. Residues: CASKSPGIYGYTF.

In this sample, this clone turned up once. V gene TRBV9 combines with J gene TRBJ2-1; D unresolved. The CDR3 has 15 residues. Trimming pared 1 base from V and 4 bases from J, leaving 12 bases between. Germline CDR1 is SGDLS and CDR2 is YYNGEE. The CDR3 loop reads CASSVSALSYNEQFF. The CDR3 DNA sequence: TGTGCCAGCAGCGTAAGCGCTTTATCTTACAATGAGCAGTTCTTC.

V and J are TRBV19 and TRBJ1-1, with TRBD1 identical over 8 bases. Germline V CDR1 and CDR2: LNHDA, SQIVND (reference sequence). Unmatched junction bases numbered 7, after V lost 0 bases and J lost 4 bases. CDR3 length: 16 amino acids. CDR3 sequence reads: CASSIDPRQGSTEAFF. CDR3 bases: TGTGCCAGTAGTATAGACCCTCGACAGGGGAGCACTGAAGCTTTCTTT.

The CDR3 loop is CASSSNREGETQYF. The DNA of the CDR3 is TGTGCCAGCAGTTCCAACAGGGAGGGAGAGACCCAGTACTTC. The chain combines TRBV27 with TRBJ2-5; TRBD2 is a possible D gene (7 bases). From germline, CDR1 is MNHEY and CDR2 SMNVEV (reference sequence). The germline V and J ends were trimmed by 4 bases and 4 bases, with 13 bases remaining between them. The CDR3 is 14 residues long.

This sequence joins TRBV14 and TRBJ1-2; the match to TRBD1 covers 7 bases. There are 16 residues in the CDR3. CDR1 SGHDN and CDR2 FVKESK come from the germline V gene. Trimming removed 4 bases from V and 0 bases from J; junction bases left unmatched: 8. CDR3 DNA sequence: TGTGCCAGCAGCCGACTACAGGGGCGAGCTAACTATGGCTACACCTTC. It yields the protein CASSRLQGRANYGYTF. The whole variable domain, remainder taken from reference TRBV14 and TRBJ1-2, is EAGVTQFPSHSVIEKGQTVTLRCDPISGHDNLYWYRRVMGKEIKFLLHFVKESKQDESGMPNNRFLAERTGGTYSTLKVQPAELEDSGVYFCASSRLQGRANYGYTFGSGTRLTVV.

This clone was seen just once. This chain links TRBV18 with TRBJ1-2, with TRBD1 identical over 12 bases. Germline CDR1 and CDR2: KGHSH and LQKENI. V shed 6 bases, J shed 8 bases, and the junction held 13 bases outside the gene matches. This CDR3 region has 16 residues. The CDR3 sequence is CASSPGGQGAPGGYTF. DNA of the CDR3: TGTGCCAGCTCCCCCGGGGGACAGGGGGCGCCGGGCGGCTACACCTTC.

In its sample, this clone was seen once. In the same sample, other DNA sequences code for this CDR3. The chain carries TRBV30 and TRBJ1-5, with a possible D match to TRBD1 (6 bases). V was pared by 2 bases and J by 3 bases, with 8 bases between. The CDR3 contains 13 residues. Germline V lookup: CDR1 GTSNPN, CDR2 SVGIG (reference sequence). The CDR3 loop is CAWSRQDNQPQHF. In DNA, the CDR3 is TGTGCCTGGAGTCGACAGGACAATCAGCCCCAGCATTTT.

CDR3 coding DNA: TGTGCCAGCAGCGTAGGCGGAGGCGAAAGCGGGGAGCTGTTTTTT. Protein sequence: CASSVGGGESGELFF. The V call is TRBV9, the J call TRBJ2-2; tentative D call: TRBD2 (5 bases). Looked up from germline, CDR1 is SGDLS and CDR2 is YYNGEE. CDR3 length equals 15 residues. Trimming removed 0 bases at V and 7 bases at J, with 13 bases between.

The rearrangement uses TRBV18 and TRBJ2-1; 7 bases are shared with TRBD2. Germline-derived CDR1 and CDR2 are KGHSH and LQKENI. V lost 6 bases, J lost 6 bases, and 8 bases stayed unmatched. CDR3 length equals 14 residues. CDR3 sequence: CASSDGTTSNEQFF. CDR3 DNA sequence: TGTGCCAGCTCGGACGGGACTACGAGCAATGAGCAGTTCTTC.

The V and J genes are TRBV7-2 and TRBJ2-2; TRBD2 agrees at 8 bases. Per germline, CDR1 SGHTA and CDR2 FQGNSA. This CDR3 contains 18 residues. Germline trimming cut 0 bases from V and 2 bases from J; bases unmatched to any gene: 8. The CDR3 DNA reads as TGTGCCAGCAGCTTAGCCCCGGGTAGCGGGGTCAACACCGGGGAGCTGTTTTTT. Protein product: CASSLAPGSGVNTGELFF.

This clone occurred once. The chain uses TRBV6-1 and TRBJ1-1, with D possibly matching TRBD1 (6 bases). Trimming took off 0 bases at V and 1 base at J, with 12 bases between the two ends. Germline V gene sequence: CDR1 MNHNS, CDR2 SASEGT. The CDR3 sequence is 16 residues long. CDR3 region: CASSEAAGVGNTEAFF. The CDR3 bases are TGTGCCAGCAGTGAAGCGGCAGGGGTAGGGAACACTGAAGCTTTCTTT.

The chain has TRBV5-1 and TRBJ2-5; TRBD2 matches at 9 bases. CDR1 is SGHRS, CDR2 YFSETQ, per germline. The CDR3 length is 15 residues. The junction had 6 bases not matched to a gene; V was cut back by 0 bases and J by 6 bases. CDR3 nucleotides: TGCGCCAGCAGCTTGGACGGGACTAGCCCGAAGACCCAGTACTTC. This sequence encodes CASSLDGTSPKTQYF.

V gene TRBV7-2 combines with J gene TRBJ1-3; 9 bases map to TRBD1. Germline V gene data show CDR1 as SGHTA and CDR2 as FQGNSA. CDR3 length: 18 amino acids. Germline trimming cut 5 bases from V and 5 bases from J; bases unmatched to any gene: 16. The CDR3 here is CASSALGRTGVSRNTIYF. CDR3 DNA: TGTGCCAGCAGCGCACTAGGGAGGACAGGGGTTTCTAGAAACACCATATATTTT.

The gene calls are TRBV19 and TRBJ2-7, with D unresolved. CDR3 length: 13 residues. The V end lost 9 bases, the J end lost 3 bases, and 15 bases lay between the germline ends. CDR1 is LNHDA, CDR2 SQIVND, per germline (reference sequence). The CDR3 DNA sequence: TGTGCCAGGCCCAGGATTACAGACTACGAGCAGTACTTC. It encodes CARPRITDYEQYF.

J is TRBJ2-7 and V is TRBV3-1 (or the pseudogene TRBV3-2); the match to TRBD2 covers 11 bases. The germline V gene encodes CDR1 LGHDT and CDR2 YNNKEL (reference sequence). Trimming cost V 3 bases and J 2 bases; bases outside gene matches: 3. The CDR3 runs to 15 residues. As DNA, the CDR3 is TGTGCCAGCAGCCAGATAGCGGGGGGGACCTACGAGCAGTACTTC. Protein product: CASSQIAGGTYEQYF.

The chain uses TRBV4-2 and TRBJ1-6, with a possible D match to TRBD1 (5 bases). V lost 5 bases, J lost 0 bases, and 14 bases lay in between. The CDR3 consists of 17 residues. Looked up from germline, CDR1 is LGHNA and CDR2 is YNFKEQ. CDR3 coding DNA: TGTGCCAGCAGCTTCGCAGGGCCGAGCTCCTATAATTCACCCCTCCACTTT. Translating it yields CASSFAGPSSYNSPLHF.

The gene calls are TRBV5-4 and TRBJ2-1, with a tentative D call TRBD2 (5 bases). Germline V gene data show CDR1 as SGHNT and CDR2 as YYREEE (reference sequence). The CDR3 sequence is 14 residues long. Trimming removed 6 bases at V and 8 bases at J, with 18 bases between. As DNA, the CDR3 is TGTGCCAGCAACCCGGGAAAGAGTGTCGATGAGCAGTTCTTC. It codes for CASNPGKSVDEQFF.

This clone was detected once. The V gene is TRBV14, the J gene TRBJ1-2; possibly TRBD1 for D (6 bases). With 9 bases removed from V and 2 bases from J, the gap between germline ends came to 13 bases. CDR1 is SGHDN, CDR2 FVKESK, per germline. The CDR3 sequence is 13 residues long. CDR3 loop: CASSGGKNYGYTF. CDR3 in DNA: TGTGCCAGTTCGGGGGGCAAGAACTATGGCTACACCTTC.

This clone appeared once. In DNA form, the CDR3 reads TGTGCCAGCAGCCACAGGGGAGGGAGCAATCAGCCCCAGCATTTT. This encodes CASSHRGGSNQPQHF. The rearrangement uses TRBV3-1 (or the pseudogene TRBV3-2) and TRBJ1-5; D is possibly TRBD1 (6 bases). The CDR3 runs to 15 residues. The V and J ends lost 3 bases and 1 base respectively, with 10 bases between them. Germline V CDR1 and CDR2: LGHDT, YNNKEL (reference sequence).

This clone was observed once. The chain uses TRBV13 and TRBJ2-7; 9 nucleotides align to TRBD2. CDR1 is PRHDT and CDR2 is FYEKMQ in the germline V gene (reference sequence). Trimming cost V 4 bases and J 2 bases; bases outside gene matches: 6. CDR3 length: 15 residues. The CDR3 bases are TGTGCCAGCAGCTGGGGCGGGACTAGCACCTACGAGCAGTACTTC. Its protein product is CASSWGGTSTYEQYF.

The DNA for the CDR3 is TGTGCCAGCAGCCCACGTGTGGGGAGCTCACCCCTCCACTTT. Its protein product is CASSPRVGSSPLHF. The rearrangement uses TRBV7-2 and TRBJ1-6; D gene uncertain. Deletions cut 5 bases from V and 10 bases from J, with 15 bases between. Germline V gene data show CDR1 as SGHTA and CDR2 as FQGNSA. This CDR3 region has 14 residues.

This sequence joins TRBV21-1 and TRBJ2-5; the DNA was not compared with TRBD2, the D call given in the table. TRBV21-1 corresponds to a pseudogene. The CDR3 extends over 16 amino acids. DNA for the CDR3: TGTGCCAGCAGCGGGCCGGGACTAGCGGGAGCTGAGACCCAGTACTTC. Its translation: CASSGPGLAGAETQYF.

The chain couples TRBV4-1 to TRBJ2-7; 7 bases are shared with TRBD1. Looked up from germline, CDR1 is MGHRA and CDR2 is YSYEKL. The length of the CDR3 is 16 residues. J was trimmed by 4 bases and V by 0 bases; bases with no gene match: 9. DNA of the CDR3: TGCGCCAGCAGCCAAGAGCCGGGACAGCTACCATACGAGCAGTACTTC. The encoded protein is CASSQEPGQLPYEQYF.

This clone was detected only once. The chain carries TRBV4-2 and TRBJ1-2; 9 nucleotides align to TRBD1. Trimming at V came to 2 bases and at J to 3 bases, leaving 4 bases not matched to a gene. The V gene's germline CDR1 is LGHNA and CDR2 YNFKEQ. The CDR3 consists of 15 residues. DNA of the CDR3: TGTGCCAGCAGCCAATCGGACAGGGGTGACTATGGCTACACCTTC. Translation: CASSQSDRGDYGYTF.

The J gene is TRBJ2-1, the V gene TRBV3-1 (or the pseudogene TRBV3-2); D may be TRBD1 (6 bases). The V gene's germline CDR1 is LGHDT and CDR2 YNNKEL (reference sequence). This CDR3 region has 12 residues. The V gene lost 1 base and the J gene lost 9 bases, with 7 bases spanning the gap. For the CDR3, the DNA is TGTGCCAGCAGCCAAGTAGGGGGTGAGCAGTTCTTC. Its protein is CASSQVGGEQFF.